The 28 T cell receptor beta chains below all came from one sample that was sequenced in a study of technical replicates of blood from a few donors. Here immunoSEQ multiplex PCR was the method, and the copy in TCRdb shows in-frame clones only, minus some. In the table there are over 60,000 clones, roughly 93% of which are singletons. Input material: T cells isolated from PBMCs. These receptors all come from a human donor in good health.

This clone has more than one count but fewer than ten. The gene calls are TRBV5-1 and TRBJ2-2; D is unresolved. The CDR3 is 13 amino acids. Trimming removed 6 bases at V and 6 bases at J, with 12 bases between. The germline V gene has CDR1 SGHRS and CDR2 YFSETQ. The CDR3 region has the DNA TGCGCCAGCACCCTCCTCGGTCCCGGGGAGCTGTTTTTT. Translated: CASTLLGPGELFF.

The chain recombines TRBV6-4 with TRBJ2-3; D ambiguous. CDR1 is MRHNA, CDR2 SNTAGT, per germline. V was clipped by 4 bases and J by 2 bases, with 13 bases between them. The CDR3 runs to 15 residues. CDR3 sequence (DNA): TGTGCCAGCAGTGTTTATTGGCGGAACACAGATACGCAGTATTTT. Protein product: CASSVYWRNTDTQYF.

V gene TRBV4-1 combines with J gene TRBJ1-1; D is undetermined. There are 15 residues in the CDR3. Trimming removed 0 bases at V and 0 bases at J, with 8 bases between. The germline V gene encodes CDR1 MGHRA and CDR2 YSYEKL. In nucleotides, the CDR3 is TGCGCCAGCAGCCAAGAACAGCAGGTGAACACTGAAGCTTTCTTT. Translated, it gives CASSQEQQVNTEAFF.

The chain carries TRBV18 and TRBJ1-1; maybe TRBD1 (6 bases). The CDR3 sequence is 13 residues long. V shed 6 bases and J shed 4 bases, with 12 bases lying between them. Germline V gene data show CDR1 as KGHSH and CDR2 as LQKENI. The CDR3 DNA follows: TGTGCCAGCTCCGCGACAGGAATCACTGAAGCTTTCTTT. It encodes CASSATGITEAFF.

This sequence joins TRBV7-2 and TRBJ1-5; D call uncertain. CDR1 is SGHTA, CDR2 FQGNSA, per germline. The CDR3 has 18 residues. V was shortened by 2 bases and J by 5 bases, with 22 bases between the two germline ends. Here the CDR3 reads CASSLSHRAEITDQPQHF. DNA of the CDR3: TGTGCCAGCAGCTTAAGTCATCGTGCAGAAATTACCGATCAGCCCCAGCATTTT.

This chain connects TRBV30 to TRBJ2-7, with 8 bases aligning to TRBD2. Germline V gene data show CDR1 as GTSNPN and CDR2 as SVGIG (reference sequence). V lost 0 bases, J lost 1 base, and 14 bases stayed unmatched. The CDR3 is 18 amino acids. The CDR3 sequence: CAWSVSSGVRGISYEQYF. The CDR3 DNA reads as TGTGCCTGGAGTGTAAGTAGCGGGGTTCGCGGGATATCCTACGAGCAGTACTTC.

V gene TRBV6-1 combines with J gene TRBJ2-1; D remains ambiguous. The CDR3 consists of 13 residues. The V end lost 0 bases, the J end lost 10 bases, and 10 bases lay between the germline ends. Looked up from germline, CDR1 is MNHNS and CDR2 is SASEGT. The CDR3 region is CASSEAGRIEQFF. CDR3 bases: TGTGCCAGCAGTGAAGCGGGCAGGATAGAGCAGTTCTTC.

V gene TRBV2 combines with J gene TRBJ1-4, with a weak D call TRBD1 (6 bases). Trimming shortened V by 6 bases and J by 4 bases, and 15 bases separated the two germline ends. The CDR3 is 15 amino acids. Germline lookup yields CDR1 SNHLY and CDR2 FYNNEI. CDR3 DNA: TGTGCCAGCAGGGCCCCGGGACAATATAATGAAAAACTGTTTTTT. This encodes CASRAPGQYNEKLFF.

The CDR3 DNA reads as TGTGCCAGCAGCTTTTACCCGACTAGCGGGGTAGATACGCAGTATTTT. Residues: CASSFYPTSGVDTQYF. This sequence joins TRBV11-2 and TRBJ2-3, with TRBD2 matching over 11 bases. The CDR3 is 16 residues long. V shed 3 bases and J 5 bases; nucleotides not matched to a gene: 7. Germline V gene data show CDR1 as SGHAT and CDR2 as FQNNGV.

This clone was detected once. The V call is TRBV6-6, the J call TRBJ1-5; a possible D gene is TRBD1 (5 bases). Germline CDR1 is MNHNY and CDR2 is SVGAGI (reference sequence). The ends were cut back, 6 bases at V and 2 bases at J, with 11 bases in the middle. The CDR3 runs to 14 residues. The CDR3 loop is CASRSGSGNQPQHF. In DNA, the CDR3 is TGTGCCAGCAGGTCAGGGTCCGGCAATCAGCCCCAGCATTTT.

V usage is TRBV5-6 and J usage is TRBJ1-1, with unresolved D. The CDR3 extends over 16 amino acids. CDR1 is SGHDT and CDR2 is YYEEEE in the germline V gene. Trimming took off 0 bases at V and 0 bases at J, with 12 bases between the two ends. The CDR3 sequence is CASSLATGRMNTEAFF. CDR3 nucleotide sequence: TGTGCCAGCAGCTTGGCTACCGGGAGGATGAACACTGAAGCTTTCTTT.

The V call is TRBV6-5, the J call TRBJ2-2, with D possibly matching TRBD1 (5 bases). This CDR3 is 14 amino acids long. The V gene lost 6 bases and the J gene lost 4 bases, with 12 bases spanning the gap. The germline CDR1 and CDR2 sequences are MNHEY and SVGAGI. The CDR3 is CASRGRVITGELFF. In DNA form, the CDR3 reads TGTGCCAGCAGGGGCAGGGTCATCACCGGGGAGCTGTTTTTT.

The chain combines TRBV14 with TRBJ2-7; the D gene is possibly TRBD1 (6 bases). CDR1 and CDR2 from the germline V gene are SGHDN and FVKESK. V was pared by 4 bases and J by 0 bases, with 10 bases between. This CDR3 is 14 amino acids long. The DNA of the CDR3 is TGTGCCAGCAGCCCATGGGACAACTCCTACGAGCAGTACTTC. It is translated as CASSPWDNSYEQYF. The whole variable domain, remainder taken from reference TRBV14 and TRBJ2-7, is EAGVTQFPSHSVIEKGQTVTLRCDPISGHDNLYWYRRVMGKEIKFLLHFVKESKQDESGMPNNRFLAERTGGTYSTLKVQPAELEDSGVYFCASSPWDNSYEQYFGPGTRLTVT.

The V gene is TRBV7-8, the J gene TRBJ1-1, with 7 nucleotides matching TRBD1. V lost 5 bases, J lost 2 bases, and 5 bases stayed unmatched. Germline values: CDR1 SGHVS, CDR2 FQNEAQ. CDR3 size: 14 residues. This CDR3 is CASSKRGPNTEAFF. The CDR3 DNA reads as TGTGCCAGCAGCAAAAGGGGGCCCAACACTGAAGCTTTCTTT.

In its sample, this clone was seen a few times. The rearrangement links TRBV19 to TRBJ1-1, with D unresolved. The CDR3 totals 10 residues. Germline V CDR1 and CDR2: LNHDA, SQIVND (reference sequence). Trimming took 7 bases from V and 4 from J, leaving 4 bases between them. This CDR3 reads CASISTEAFF. CDR3 in DNA: TGTGCCAGTATTAGCACTGAAGCTTTCTTT.

In DNA, the CDR3 is TGTGCCAGCAGGGAGACAGGGACGTGGACTAATGAAAAACTGTTTTTT. Encoded protein: CASRETGTWTNEKLFF. This chain links TRBV2 with TRBJ1-4, with TRBD1 identical over 7 bases. The germline CDR1 and CDR2 sequences are SNHLY and FYNNEI. V shed 6 bases and J 2 bases; nucleotides not matched to a gene: 9. This CDR3 contains 16 residues.

This chain connects TRBV29-1 to TRBJ1-2, with 7 bases that match TRBD1. CDR1 SQVTM and CDR2 ANQGSEA come from the germline V gene. J was trimmed by 2 bases and V by 8 bases; bases with no gene match: 8. This CDR3 spans 13 amino acids. The CDR3 loop is CSTLGGQNYGYTF. DNA for the CDR3: TGCAGCACCCTGGGGGGACAGAACTATGGCTACACCTTC.

The chain couples TRBV6-5 to TRBJ1-5; tentative D call: TRBD1 (6 bases). The length of the CDR3 is 15 residues. Germline V gene data show CDR1 as MNHEY and CDR2 as SVGAGI. Between the trimmed V and J ends, which lost 0 bases and 6 bases, there was a span of 12 bases. The CDR3 spells CASSYSQGLGQPQHF. CDR3 DNA sequence: TGTGCCAGCAGTTACTCTCAGGGGCTTGGTCAGCCCCAGCATTTT.

The chain uses TRBV14 and TRBJ2-7, with 7 positions matching TRBD1. This CDR3 contains 18 residues. Trimming took 2 bases from V and 4 from J; bases not matched to a gene: 17. The germline gives CDR1 SGHDN, CDR2 FVKESK. Written as DNA, the CDR3 is TGTGCCAGCAGCCAATTTCCCGGGACAGAGGGATCGGGGTACGAGCAGTACTTC. Its translation: CASSQFPGTEGSGYEQYF.

The rearrangement links TRBV11-2 to TRBJ2-1; D is ambiguous. Per the germline V gene, CDR1 is SGHAT and CDR2 is FQNNGV. Trimming removed 5 bases from V and 3 bases from J, with 8 bases in between. The CDR3 length is 13 residues. CDR3 sequence reads: CASSPLLYNEQFF. For the CDR3, the DNA is TGTGCCAGCAGCCCGCTACTCTACAATGAGCAGTTCTTC.

The chain has TRBV6-6 and TRBJ1-5; 11 nucleotides match TRBD1. Germline V CDR1 and CDR2: MNHNY, SVGAGI (reference sequence). This CDR3 contains 15 residues. V dropped 2 bases and J dropped 6; count of bases not matched to a gene: 3. CDR3 nucleotide sequence: TGTGCCAGCAGTTACGGGACAGGGGGAGGTCAGCCCCAGCATTTT. Translating it yields CASSYGTGGGQPQHF.

The chain couples TRBV6-5 to TRBJ1-1; D might be TRBD1 (5 bases). This CDR3 is 14 amino acids long. CDR1 and CDR2 (germline): MNHEY, SVGAGI. The germline V and J ends were trimmed by 7 bases and 4 bases, with 16 bases remaining between them. The CDR3 reads CASTPSGAGTEAFF. The CDR3 DNA reads TGTGCCAGCACCCCCAGTGGGGCTGGCACTGAAGCTTTCTTT.

This sequence joins TRBV12-5 and TRBJ2-6; D not resolved. Looked up from germline, CDR1 is LGHNT and CDR2 is FRNRAP. CDR3 length: 17 residues. Between the trimmed V and J ends, which lost 0 bases and 0 bases, there was a span of 9 bases. The CDR3 nucleotides are TGTGCTAGTGGTTTGGTATTACGGTACTCTGGGGCCAACGTCCTGACTTTC. Its protein is CASGLVLRYSGANVLTF.

This clone was found once. The chain carries TRBV5-1 and TRBJ2-5; 11 bases are a match to TRBD2. With 3 bases clipped from V and 1 base from J, the junction kept 11 bases outside the gene matches. CDR1 is SGHRS, CDR2 YFSETQ, per germline. The CDR3 runs 18 residues. This CDR3 is CASSYGLAGTHFQETQYF. CDR3 nucleotides: TGCGCCAGCAGCTACGGACTAGCGGGTACGCACTTCCAAGAGACCCAGTACTTC.

J is TRBJ2-1 and V is TRBV6-1, with 7 bases identical to TRBD1. The CDR3 has 13 amino acids. V trimming: 5 bases; J trimming: 6 bases; junction bases outside the gene matches: 4. Per the germline V gene, CDR1 is MNHNS and CDR2 is SASEGT. The CDR3 region has the DNA TGTGCCAGCAGTTTAGACAGGGCCAATGAGCAGTTCTTC. This sequence encodes CASSLDRANEQFF.

This rearrangement joins TRBV6-4 to TRBJ2-3; maybe TRBD2 (5 bases). CDR1 is MRHNA, CDR2 SNTAGT, per germline. This CDR3 is 16 amino acids long. Trimming pared 3 bases from V and 4 bases from J, leaving 17 bases between. CDR3 nucleotides: TGTGCCAGCAGTGATGTAGATAGCGATCATCCAGATACGCAGTATTTT. Encoded protein: CASSDVDSDHPDTQYF.

The rearrangement joins TRBV11-2 to TRBJ2-3; the D is unclear. V gave up 5 bases and J gave up 5 bases, with 11 bases separating them. CDR1 is SGHAT and CDR2 is FQNNGV in the germline V gene. The CDR3 totals 13 residues. CDR3 region: CASSHESGDTQYF. CDR3 DNA sequence: TGTGCCAGCAGCCACGAGTCTGGAGATACGCAGTATTTT.

This sequence joins TRBV28 and TRBJ1-1; no clear D gene. CDR1 MDHEN and CDR2 SYDVKM come from the germline V gene. The germline V and J ends were trimmed by 6 bases and 0 bases, with 11 bases remaining between them. This CDR3 has 14 residues. This CDR3 is CASSPNIVNTEAFF. CDR3 nucleotide sequence: TGTGCCAGCAGCCCCAACATCGTGAACACTGAAGCTTTCTTT.